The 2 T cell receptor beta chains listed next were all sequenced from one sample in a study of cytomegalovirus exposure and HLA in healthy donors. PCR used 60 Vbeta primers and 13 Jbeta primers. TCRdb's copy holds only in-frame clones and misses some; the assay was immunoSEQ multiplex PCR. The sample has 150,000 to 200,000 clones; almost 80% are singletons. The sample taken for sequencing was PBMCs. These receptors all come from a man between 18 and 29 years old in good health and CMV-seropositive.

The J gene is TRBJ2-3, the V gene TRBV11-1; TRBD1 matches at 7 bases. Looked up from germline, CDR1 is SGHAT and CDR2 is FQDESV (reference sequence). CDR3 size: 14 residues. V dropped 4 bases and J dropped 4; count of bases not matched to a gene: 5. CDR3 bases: TGTGCCAGCAGCTCCGACAGGGTGTCAGATACGCAGTATTTT. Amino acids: CASSSDRVSDTQYF.

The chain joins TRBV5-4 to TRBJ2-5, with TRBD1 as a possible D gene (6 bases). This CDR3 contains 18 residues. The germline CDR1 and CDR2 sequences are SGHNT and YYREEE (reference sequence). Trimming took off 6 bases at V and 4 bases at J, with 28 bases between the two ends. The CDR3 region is CASKPHSDTWATGETQYF. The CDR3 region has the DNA TGTGCCAGCAAACCACACTCCGACACTTGGGCGACAGGAGAGACCCAGTACTTC.